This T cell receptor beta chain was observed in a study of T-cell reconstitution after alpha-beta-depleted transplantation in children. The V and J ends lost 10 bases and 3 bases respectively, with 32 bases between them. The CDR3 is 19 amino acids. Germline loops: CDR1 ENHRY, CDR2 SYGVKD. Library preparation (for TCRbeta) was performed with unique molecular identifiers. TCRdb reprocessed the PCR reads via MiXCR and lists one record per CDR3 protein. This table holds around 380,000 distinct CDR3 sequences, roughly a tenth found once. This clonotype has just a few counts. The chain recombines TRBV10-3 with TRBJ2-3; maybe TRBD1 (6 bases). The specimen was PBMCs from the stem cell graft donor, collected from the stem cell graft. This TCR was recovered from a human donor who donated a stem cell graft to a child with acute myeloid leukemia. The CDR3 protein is CATTVKGPRLTGRTDTQYF. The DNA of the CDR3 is TGTGCCACAACGGTAAAGGGGCCGCGGTTGACAGGCCGGACAGATACGCAGTATTTT.